This TCR beta chain was sequenced during a study of shared clonotypes between healthy human individuals. Germline CDR1 and CDR2: SEHNR and FQNEAQ (reference sequence). The CDR3 contains 14 residues. Germline trimming cut 5 bases from V and 2 bases from J; bases unmatched to any gene: 5. CD45RO negativity and positive selection for CCR7 defined naive CD8 cells, a population that excluded terminally differentiated effector memory CD45RA+ cells. Study-wide findings and caveats: Apart from blood, nothing was sampled; tissue repertoires likely differ.

In the case of this clone: Antigen unknown.

TCRdb's copy holds only in-frame clones and misses some; the assay was immunoSEQ multiplex PCR. This sample has a few hundred thousand clones, with about 95% found just once. The clonotype comes from a woman between 25 and 40 years old in good health. The chain combines TRBV7-9 with TRBJ2-7, with TRBD2 matching over 8 bases. Sequenced input: naive CD8+ T cells sorted from blood. This chain's CDR3 is CASSPEREPYEQYF. CDR3 nucleotide sequence: TGTGCCAGCAGCCCCGAGCGGGAGCCCTACGAGCAGTACTTC.